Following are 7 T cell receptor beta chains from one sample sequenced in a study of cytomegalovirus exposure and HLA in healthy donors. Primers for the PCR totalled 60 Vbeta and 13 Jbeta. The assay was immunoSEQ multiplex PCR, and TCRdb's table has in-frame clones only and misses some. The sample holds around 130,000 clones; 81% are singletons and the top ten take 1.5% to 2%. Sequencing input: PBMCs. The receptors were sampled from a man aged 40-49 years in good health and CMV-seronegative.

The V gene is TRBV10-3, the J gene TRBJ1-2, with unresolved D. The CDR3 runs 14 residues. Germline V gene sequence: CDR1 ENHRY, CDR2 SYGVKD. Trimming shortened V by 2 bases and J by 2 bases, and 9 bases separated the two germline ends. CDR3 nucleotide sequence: TGTGCCATCAGTGAGGCGGTACCAAACTATGGCTACACCTTC. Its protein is CAISEAVPNYGYTF.

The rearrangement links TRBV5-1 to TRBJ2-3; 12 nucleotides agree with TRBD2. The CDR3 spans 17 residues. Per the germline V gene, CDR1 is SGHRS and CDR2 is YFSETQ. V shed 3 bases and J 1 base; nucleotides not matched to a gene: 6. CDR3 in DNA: TGCGCCAGCAGCTGGGACGGACTAGCGGGACGCACAGATACGCAGTATTTT. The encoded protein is CASSWDGLAGRTDTQYF. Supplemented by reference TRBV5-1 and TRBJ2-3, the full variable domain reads KAGVTQTPRYLIKTRGQQVTLSCSPISGHRSVSWYQQTPGQGLQFLFEYFSETQRNKGNFPGRFSGRQFSNSRSEMNVSTLELGDSALYLCASSWDGLAGRTDTQYFGPGTRLTVL.

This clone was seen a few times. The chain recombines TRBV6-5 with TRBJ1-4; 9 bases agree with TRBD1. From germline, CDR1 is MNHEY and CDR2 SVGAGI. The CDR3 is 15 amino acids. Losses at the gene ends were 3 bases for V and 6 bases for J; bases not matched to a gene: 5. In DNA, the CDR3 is TGTGCCAGCAGTTATCACCGACAGGGGGATGAAAAACTGTTTTTT. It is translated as CASSYHRQGDEKLFF.

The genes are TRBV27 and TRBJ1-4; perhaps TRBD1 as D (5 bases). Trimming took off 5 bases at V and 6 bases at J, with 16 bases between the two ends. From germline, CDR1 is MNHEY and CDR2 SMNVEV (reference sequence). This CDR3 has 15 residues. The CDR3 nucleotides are TGTGCCAGCAGTGCCGAGGCCGCAGGGTATGAAAAACTGTTTTTT. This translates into CASSAEAAGYEKLFF.

The CDR3 sequence: CASSFDGSSGNTIYF. CDR3 nucleotides: TGTGCCAGCAGCTTCGACGGGAGCTCTGGAAACACCATATATTTT. The rearrangement links TRBV7-9 to TRBJ1-3; no clear D. Germline CDR1 SEHNR, CDR2 FQNEAQ (reference sequence). Between the trimmed V and J ends, which lost 3 bases and 0 bases, there was a span of 9 bases. The CDR3 consists of 15 residues.

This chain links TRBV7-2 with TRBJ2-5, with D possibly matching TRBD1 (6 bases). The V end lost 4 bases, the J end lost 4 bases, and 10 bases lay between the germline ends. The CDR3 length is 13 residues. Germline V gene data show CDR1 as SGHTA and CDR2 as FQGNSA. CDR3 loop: CASSYQGGETQYF. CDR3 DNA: TGTGCCAGCAGCTACCAAGGGGGAGAGACCCAGTACTTC.

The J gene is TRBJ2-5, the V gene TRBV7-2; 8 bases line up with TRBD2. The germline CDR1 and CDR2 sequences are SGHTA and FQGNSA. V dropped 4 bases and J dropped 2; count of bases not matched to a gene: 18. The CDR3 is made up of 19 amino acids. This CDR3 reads CASSSGTSLTRKIQETQYF. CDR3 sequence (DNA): TGTGCCAGCAGCTCCGGGACTAGTTTAACCCGAAAAATACAAGAGACCCAGTACTTC. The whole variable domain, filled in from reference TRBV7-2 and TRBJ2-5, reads GAGVSQSPSNKVTEKGKDVELRCDPISGHTALYWYRQSLGQGLEFLIYFQGNSAPDKSGLPSDRFSAERTGGSVSTLTIQRTQQEDSAVYLCASSSGTSLTRKIQETQYFGPGTRLLVL.